A selection of T cell receptor beta chains follows, all from one sample in a study of OX40 agonist ivuxolimab in advanced cancers. TCRdb keeps only in-frame clones here, not all; method: immunoSEQ multiplex PCR. Among about 110,000 clones listed, around 93% were seen once. The sample consisted of CD4+ or CD8+ T cells sorted from blood, taken in a trial of the OX40 agonist ivuxolimab. The receptors here all came from an adult with an advanced solid tumor such as melanoma, head and neck, liver or kidney cancer. The CDR3 runs from the conserved cysteine through the conserved F or W. The D gene is left open where the match is weak. Rows may omit the clone size; those that give it use once, few, many or a size class.

d_gene	v_gene	j_gene	abundance	CDR3nt	CDR3aa
TRBD2	TRBV7-3	TRBJ2-3	NA	TGTGCCAGCAGCTTGGAAGCTAGCGGGGGGGCGGATACGCAGTATTTT	CASSLEASGGADTQYF
NA	TRBV6-1	TRBJ1-4	NA	TGTGCCACCTCTCGCTCTGAAGGAGCTAATGAAAAACTGTTTTTT	CATSRSEGANEKLFF
TRBD1	TRBV6-5	TRBJ1-1	NA	TGTGCCAGCGGACAGGAGGGGGGGAACACTGAAGCTTTCTTT	CASGQEGGNTEAFF
NA	TRBV5-1	TRBJ2-1	NA	TGCGCCAGCAGCTTGGACGGACCTCGAGAGCAGTTCTTC	CASSLDGPREQFF
NA	TRBV6-1	TRBJ2-1	NA	TGTGCCAGCAGTGAATTGCCGGAGAGCTCCTACAATGAGCAGTTCTTC	CASSELPESSYNEQFF
NA	TRBV9	TRBJ2-1	NA	TGTGCCAGCAGTCGGGAGCTCGTGGGCAATGAGCAGTTCTTC	CASSRELVGNEQFF
NA	TRBV11-3	TRBJ2-6	NA	TGTGCCAGCAGCTTAGTGGGATCTGGGGCCAACGTCCTGACTTTC	CASSLVGSGANVLTF
NA	TRBV15	TRBJ1-2	NA	TGTGCCACCAGCAGAGAAAGGGGAAAAGGCTATGGCTACACCTTC	CATSRERGKGYGYTF
TRBD2	TRBV7-6	TRBJ2-7	NA	TGTGCCAGCAGCCTACTAGCGGGGGTGGCGCAGTACTTC	CASSLLAGVAQYF
NA	TRBV21-1	TRBJ1-5	once	TGTGCCAGCAGCAAAGGGTCCGAAGCCCCTAGCGGGCCCCAGCATTTT	CASSKGSEAPSGPQHF
TRBD2	TRBV6-1	TRBJ2-7	NA	TGTGCCAGCAGGGGTAGCGGGAGGACCTGGGAGCAGTACTTC	CASRGSGRTWEQYF
NA	TRBV21-1	TRBJ1-2	NA	TGTGCCAGCAGCAAAGCGCTTTTCACAGGGTATAACTATGGCTACACCTTC	CASSKALFTGYNYGYTF
TRBD1	TRBV7-9	TRBJ1-4	NA	TGTGCCAGCAGCTTAGCGCAGGGACAGATTAATGAAAAACTGTTTTTT	CASSLAQGQINEKLFF
NA	TRBV5-1	TRBJ2-3	NA	TGCGCCAGCAGCGCCTACCCAGGGCTGGGAGATACGCAGTATTTT	CASSAYPGLGDTQYF
TRBD1	TRBV6-6	TRBJ1-2	NA	TGTGCCAGCAGTTATCAGGGGGAAGGCTACACCTTC	CASSYQGEGYTF
NA	TRBV29-1	TRBJ2-1	once	TGCAGCGTTAGGCACGGGGGCGATGAGCAGTTCTTC	CSVRHGGDEQFF
NA	TRBV6-1	TRBJ2-7	NA	TGTGCCAGCAGTGACAGGGGAGGAGGGGCCTACGAGCAGTACTTC	CASSDRGGGAYEQYF
NA	TRBV6-1	TRBJ1-1	NA	TGTGCCAGCAGTGGGACGGCCAACACTGAAGCTTTCTTT	CASSGTANTEAFF
NA	TRBV5-4	TRBJ2-3	NA	TGTGCCAGCAGCCCGGTCAGGAGCCACACAGATACGCAGTATTTT	CASSPVRSHTDTQYF
TRBD1	TRBV11-2	TRBJ2-7	NA	TGTGCCAGCAGTCTCGAGGGGGCATCCTTCTACGAGCAGTACTTC	CASSLEGASFYEQYF
TRBD1	TRBV6-5	TRBJ1-5	NA	TGTGCCAGCAGTTACACGACAGGGACGGATCAGCCCCAGCATTTT	CASSYTTGTDQPQHF
NA	TRBV14	TRBJ1-6	NA	TGTGCCAGCAGCCAAGCTAGGGGCAGTTCACCCCTCCACTTT	CASSQARGSSPLHF
NA	TRBV19	TRBJ2-7	few	TGTGCCAGTAGTCAAGGATACGAGCAGTACTTC	CASSQGYEQYF
TRBD2	TRBV27	TRBJ2-3	NA	TGTGCCAGCAGTCCAGGACTAGCGGGGGAGCGGGATACGCAGTATTTT	CASSPGLAGERDTQYF
TRBD1	TRBV2	TRBJ2-1	NA	TGTGCCAGCAGTGATAGAGGACAGGGGGCTAGATATGAGCAGTTCTTC	CASSDRGQGARYEQFF
TRBD2	TRBV18	TRBJ2-3	NA	TGTGCCAGCTCATCTATGAGCGGGGGTGCGCAGATCACGCAGTATTTT	CASSSMSGGAQITQYF
NA	TRBV5-5	TRBJ2-7	NA	TGTGCCAGCAGCTTGGGGGATAGAGACCACTACGAGCAGTACTTC	CASSLGDRDHYEQYF
TRBD2	TRBV6-5	TRBJ2-7	NA	TGTGCCAGCAGTTACGAGCGGGATCGGACCTACGAGCAGTACTTC	CASSYERDRTYEQYF
NA	TRBV29-1	TRBJ2-1	few	TGCAGCGTTGGAGGGGGGGTTGGTAATGAGCAGTTCTTC	CSVGGGVGNEQFF
NA	TRBV18	TRBJ2-7	NA	TGTGCCAGCTCACCATCCCGGACAGCCTACGAGCAGTACTTC	CASSPSRTAYEQYF
NA	TRBV5-6	TRBJ1-2	NA	TGTGCCAGCAGCGTGTTGGGACCGGGGAACTATGGCTACACCTTC	CASSVLGPGNYGYTF
NA	TRBV5-4	TRBJ2-5	once	TGTGCCAGCAGCTCAGGGGAACAAGAGACCCAGTACTTC	CASSSGEQETQYF
NA	TRBV12-5	TRBJ2-3	NA	TGTGCTAGTGGCGGGCTAAACACAGATACGCAGTATTTT	CASGGLNTDTQYF
NA	TRBV4-2	TRBJ2-1	NA	TGTGCCAGCAGCCCACGACGGTACCTCGATGAGCAGTTCTTC	CASSPRRYLDEQFF
NA	TRBV7-9	TRBJ1-1	NA	TGTGCCAGCAGTCCAGCAAGGGGATACACTGAAGCTTTCTTT	CASSPARGYTEAFF